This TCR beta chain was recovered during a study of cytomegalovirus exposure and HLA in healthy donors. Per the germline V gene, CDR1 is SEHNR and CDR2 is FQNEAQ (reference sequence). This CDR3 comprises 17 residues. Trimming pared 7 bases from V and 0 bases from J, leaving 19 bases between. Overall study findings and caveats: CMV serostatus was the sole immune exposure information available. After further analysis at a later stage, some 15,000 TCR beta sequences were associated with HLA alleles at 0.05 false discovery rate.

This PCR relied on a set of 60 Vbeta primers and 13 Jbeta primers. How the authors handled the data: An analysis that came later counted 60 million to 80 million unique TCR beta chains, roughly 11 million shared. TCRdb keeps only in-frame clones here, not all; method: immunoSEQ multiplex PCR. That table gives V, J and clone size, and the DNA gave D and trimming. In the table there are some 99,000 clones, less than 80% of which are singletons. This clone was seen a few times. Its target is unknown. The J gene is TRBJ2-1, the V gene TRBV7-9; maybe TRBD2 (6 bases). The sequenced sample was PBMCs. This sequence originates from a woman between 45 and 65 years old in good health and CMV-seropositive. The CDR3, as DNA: TGTGCCAGCATCCTTGGCGCGGGATTCGACTCCTACAATGAGCAGTTCTTC. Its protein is CASILGAGFDSYNEQFF.